This entry is about one TCR beta chain. Its antigen is still unknown. This specimen belongs to a study of beta chain features in type 1 diabetes. Study summary: The study found patients and healthy donors alike in age, gender and cell yields. All samples combined gave around 100,000,000 sorted cells for examination. Points from the study as a whole: Relative to healthy donors, patients appeared to have naive, central memory and Treg TCRB repertoires that were more similar. Patients with Type 1 diabetes showed moderately but significantly shorter TCRB CDR3s in all four CD4+ subsets.

The V end was cut by 3 bases, the J end by 4 bases, with 12 bases between. Germline values: CDR1 MDHEN, CDR2 SYDVKM. The CDR3 covers 14 residues. Every isolated RNA sample was fully reverse transcribed, so sequencing captured expressed TCRB transcripts. This table comes from immunoSEQ multiplex PCR, and its TCRdb copy is limited to in-frame clones, with some not included. The table records about 160,000 clones, 9% to 10% of them present only once. Specimen: central memory CD4+ T cells from blood. The V call is TRBV28, the J call TRBJ1-2; D perhaps matches TRBD1 (6 bases). The sequence came from a woman younger than 35 in good health. This CDR3 is CASSLQQGIYGYTF. The CDR3 bases are TGTGCCAGCAGTTTGCAACAGGGAATCTATGGCTACACCTTC.